What follows are 26 T cell receptor beta chains derived from one specimen sequenced in a study of CDR3 diversity in severe acne. One entry per CDR3 protein, called by TCRdb with MiXCR from the PCR reads. The sample includes around 94,000 distinct CDR3 sequences, approximately 47% of them seen just once. Source material: blood. Receptors originate from a male donor with acne.

This clonotype came up a few times. The V and J genes are TRBV24-1 and TRBJ1-1; TRBD1 aligns across 7 bases. J was trimmed by 4 bases and V by 4 bases; bases with no gene match: 2. This CDR3 spans 13 amino acids. Germline loops: CDR1 KGHDR, CDR2 SFDVKD. The CDR3 region is CATSEHRGTEAFF. The CDR3 DNA reads TGTGCCACCAGTGAGCACAGGGGCACTGAAGCTTTCTTT.

CDR3 sequence reads: CASSLPGETEAFF. For the CDR3, the DNA is TGTGCCAGCAGCTTACCCGGTGAAACTGAAGCTTTCTTT. The V and J genes are TRBV7-9 and TRBJ1-1; D ambiguous. Germline CDR1 is SEHNR and CDR2 is FQNEAQ (reference sequence). CDR3 length: 13 residues. Trimming took off 2 bases at V and 5 bases at J, with 9 bases between the two ends.

There are many counts of this clonotype. The V call is TRBV3-1, the J call TRBJ1-1; D uncertain. The CDR3 covers 13 residues. The germline gives CDR1 LGHDT, CDR2 YNNKEL (reference sequence). With 4 bases removed from V and 1 base from J, the gap between germline ends came to 7 bases. CDR3 protein: CASSLRQNTEAFF. In DNA form, the CDR3 reads TGTGCCAGCAGCCTCCGACAGAACACTGAAGCTTTCTTT.

In regard to this clonotype: One junction end disagrees with the germline gene, perhaps due to a read error. The V call is TRBV6-1, the J call TRBJ2-5; 10 positions match TRBD2. The CDR3 runs to 12 residues. Germline CDR1 reads MNHNS; CDR2 reads SASEGT. CDR3 DNA: TGTGCCAGCAGACCTAGCGGGAGCAACATCGACTTC. Translated, it gives CASRPSGSNIDF.

The CDR3 coding sequence is TGCGCCAGCAGTGAGTCCTCCGCCGGGGAGCTGTTTTTT. Translating it yields CASSESSAGELFF. V usage is TRBV10-1 and J usage is TRBJ2-2; no clear D gene. Trimming stripped 0 bases from V and 6 bases from J, with 5 bases between. CDR1 and CDR2 (germline): WNHNN, SYGVQD (reference sequence). The CDR3 extends over 13 amino acids.

This chain uses TRBV7-9 with TRBJ2-5; the D gene is possibly TRBD1 (6 bases). CDR1 SEHNR and CDR2 FQNEAQ come from the germline V gene (reference sequence). The CDR3 extends over 16 amino acids. The V end was cut by 4 bases, the J end by 5 bases, with 20 bases between. Written as DNA, the CDR3 is TGTGCCAGCAGCTCGATAAAAGGGGGAGCCGGGGAGACCCAGTACTTC. It specifies CASSSIKGGAGETQYF.

This chain links TRBV29-1 with TRBJ2-7, with 10 bases identical to TRBD2. Germline V CDR1 and CDR2: SQVTM, ANQGSEA. The V segment lost 4 bases and the J segment 3 bases; nucleotides outside the gene matches: 9. The CDR3 runs 15 residues. The CDR3 loop reads CSVVASGSALYEQYF. Here the CDR3 DNA reads TGCAGCGTTGTGGCTAGCGGGAGCGCGCTCTACGAGCAGTACTTC.

The V call is TRBV28, the J call TRBJ2-5; weak D call: TRBD1 (6 bases). This CDR3 is built from 16 residues. Trimming shortened V by 3 bases and J by 5 bases, and 19 bases separated the two germline ends. Germline CDR1 and CDR2: MDHEN and SYDVKM. The CDR3 here is CASSFRQESLMETQYF. The DNA for the CDR3 is TGTGCCAGCAGTTTCAGACAGGAATCGTTAATGGAGACCCAGTACTTC.

In its sample, this clonotype was seen a few times. This chain connects TRBV19 to TRBJ1-1; weak D call: TRBD1 (6 bases). The V end was cut by 7 bases, the J end by 5 bases, with 20 bases between. Germline CDR1 is LNHDA and CDR2 is SQIVND (reference sequence). The CDR3 covers 15 residues. CDR3 nucleotide sequence: TGTGCCAGTAATGATATGCGGGGGGCGGGGACTGAAGCTTTCTTT. Protein product: CASNDMRGAGTEAFF. Supplemented by reference TRBV19 and TRBJ1-1, the full variable domain reads DGGITQSPKYLFRKEGQNVTLSCEQNLNHDAMYWYRQDPGQGLRLIYYSQIVNDFQKGDIAEGYSVSREKKESFPLTVTSAQKNPTAFYLCASNDMRGAGTEAFFGQGTRLTVV.

The rearrangement uses TRBV11-2 and TRBJ1-4; the D is unclear. This CDR3 has 14 residues. Trimming stripped 1 base from V and 5 bases from J, with 8 bases between. Germline V lookup: CDR1 SGHAT, CDR2 FQNNGV. Here the CDR3 reads CASSLARQNEKLFF. Written as DNA, the CDR3 is TGTGCCAGCAGCTTAGCTCGCCAGAATGAAAAACTGTTTTTT.

In this sample, this clonotype turned up once. The chain employs TRBV9 and TRBJ2-2; D ambiguous. The V end was cut by 10 bases, the J end by 5 bases, with 12 bases between. The CDR3 consists of 12 residues. Germline V gene data show CDR1 as SGDLS and CDR2 as YYNGEE. DNA for the CDR3: TGTGCCTGGAGTCTCGCGACCGGGGAGCTGTTTTTT. It specifies CAWSLATGELFF.

This clonotype was counted a few times. A read error may be the cause here, since a much bigger clone is one base away. This chain connects TRBV2 to TRBJ1-1; 7 bases line up with TRBD1. The CDR3 is 14 amino acids. Germline loops: CDR1 SNHLY, CDR2 FYNNEI. CDR3 nucleotide sequence: TGTGCCAGCAGTCTGACAGGGATGAACACTGAAGCTTCCTTT. Encoded protein: CASSLTGMNTEASF.

The J gene is TRBJ1-5, the V gene TRBV29-1; D might be TRBD1 (5 bases). Deletions cut 4 bases from V and 3 bases from J, with 7 bases between. The V gene's germline CDR1 is SQVTM and CDR2 ANQGSEA. The CDR3 sequence is 12 residues long. CDR3 bases: TGCAGCGTTGGGGGCCCCAATCAGCCCCAGCATTTT. Translated: CSVGGPNQPQHF.

This clonotype was counted at least ten times. J is TRBJ2-7 and V is TRBV2; D may be TRBD1 (6 bases). V was clipped by 8 bases and J by 2 bases, with 16 bases between them. CDR3 length: 14 amino acids. Germline CDR1 and CDR2: SNHLY and FYNNEI. The CDR3: CASESGTSTYEQYF. In DNA form, the CDR3 reads TGTGCCAGCGAATCCGGGACATCAACCTACGAGCAGTACTTC.

V gene TRBV2 combines with J gene TRBJ2-6; D gene ambiguous. CDR1 is SNHLY, CDR2 FYNNEI, per germline. V shed 6 bases and J shed 0 bases, with 24 bases lying between them. This CDR3 is 20 amino acids long. The CDR3 DNA follows: TGTGCCAGCAGGGTGGCGCAGGTTGTGGGGAAAAGCTCTGGGGCCAACGTCCTGACTTTC. Protein product: CASRVAQVVGKSSGANVLTF.

Ten or more counts support this clonotype. The chain recombines TRBV7-9 with TRBJ2-3, with 11 nucleotides matching TRBD2. This CDR3 has 16 residues. Germline loops: CDR1 SEHNR, CDR2 FQNEAQ (reference sequence). The V and J ends lost 1 base and 5 bases, in that order; junction bases with no gene match: 5. As DNA, the CDR3 is TGTGCCAGCAGCTTAGTGGGACTAGCGGATCTAGATACGCAGTATTTT. As protein: CASSLVGLADLDTQYF.

This clonotype occurred once. A much larger clonotype is one base distant, so this may be a read error. This rearrangement joins TRBV20-1 to TRBJ2-3; D unresolved. The germline V and J ends were trimmed by 7 bases and 8 bases, with 13 bases remaining between them. CDR1 is DFQATT and CDR2 is SNEGSKA in the germline V gene (reference sequence). CDR3 size: 11 residues. In DNA, the CDR3 is TGCAGTGGGCCGCGTATGAGTACGCAGTATTTT. Its protein is CSGPRMSTQYF.

This clonotype has ten or more counts. The chain joins TRBV2 to TRBJ2-6; the D is unclear. Trimming left V 7 bases short and J 1 base short, with 17 bases between. Germline V CDR1 and CDR2: SNHLY, FYNNEI. The CDR3 loop spans 17 amino acids. The DNA of the CDR3 is TGTGCCAGCATTGGGTACACCAGACGGTCTGGGGCCAACGTCCTGACTTTC. It encodes CASIGYTRRSGANVLTF.

This clonotype has a handful of counts. J is TRBJ2-1 and V is TRBV11-2; TRBD2 aligns across 14 bases. Germline-derived CDR1 and CDR2 are SGHAT and FQNNGV. This CDR3 region has 20 residues. With V trimmed by 5 bases and J by 0 bases, 12 bases remained unmatched. CDR3 loop: CASSARPGLAGARSYNEQFF. CDR3 DNA sequence: TGTGCCAGCAGCGCACGGCCGGGACTAGCGGGGGCTCGCTCCTACAATGAGCAGTTCTTC.

This clonotype was counted at least ten times. The chain joins TRBV4-3 to TRBJ1-1, with D maybe TRBD1 (6 bases). Germline CDR1 is LGHNA and CDR2 is YSLEER. The CDR3 extends over 14 amino acids. Between the trimmed V and J ends, which lost 3 bases and 4 bases, there was a span of 12 bases. In DNA, the CDR3 is TGCGCCAGCAGCCAGAACAGGGTGGGCACTGAAGCTTTCTTT. Residues: CASSQNRVGTEAFF.

The V call is TRBV2, the J call TRBJ2-5, with a weak D call TRBD1 (5 bases). Trimming shortened V by 2 bases and J by 2 bases, and 9 bases separated the two germline ends. The CDR3 has 14 amino acids. CDR1 is SNHLY and CDR2 is FYNNEI in the germline V gene. This chain's CDR3 is CASSERTLQETQYF. CDR3 bases: TGTGCCAGCAGTGAACGGACACTTCAAGAGACCCAGTACTTC.

The table lists this clonotype with many counts. CDR3 in DNA: TGCGCCAGCAGAGGGACAGGGGTTCAGGATACGCAGTATTTT. Protein sequence: CASRGTGVQDTQYF. The chain employs TRBV10-1 and TRBJ2-3; 10 positions match TRBD1. This CDR3 has 14 residues. Germline V gene lookup returns CDR1 WNHNN and CDR2 SYGVQD (reference sequence). V was clipped by 6 bases and J by 6 bases; unmatched bases: 6.

This chain links TRBV29-1 with TRBJ2-5; D might be TRBD2 (6 bases). V was clipped by 3 bases and J by 11 bases, with 25 bases between them. CDR3 size: 15 residues. Germline-derived CDR1 and CDR2 are SQVTM and ANQGSEA. The CDR3 loop reads CSVDGLSGRIPEQYF. The CDR3 bases are TGCAGCGTTGACGGTCTTAGCGGCAGAATACCTGAGCAGTACTTC.

This clonotype was detected only a few times. The J gene is TRBJ1-6, the V gene TRBV2; tentative D call: TRBD1 (6 bases). The CDR3 covers 14 residues. Germline V gene lookup returns CDR1 SNHLY and CDR2 FYNNEI. With 3 bases removed from V and 10 bases from J, the gap between germline ends came to 13 bases. Here the CDR3 DNA reads TGTGCCAGCAGTGATCGGGACACGGGGTCACCCCTCCACTTT. Translating gives CASSDRDTGSPLHF. The complete variable domain, with remaining parts taken from reference TRBV2 and TRBJ1-6, reads EPEVTQTPSHQVTQMGQEVILRCVPISNHLYFYWYRQILGQKVEFLVSFYNNEISEKSEIFDDQFSVERPDGSNFTLKIRSTKLEDSAMYFCASSDRDTGSPLHFGNGTRLTVT.

Regarding this clonotype: A read error may produce the germline difference seen at one junction end. The chain has TRBV6-5 and TRBJ1-1; D not resolved. The CDR3 covers 13 residues. Germline V CDR1 and CDR2: MNHEY, SVGAGI. CDR3 in DNA: TGTGCCAGCAGGTATAGGAGGAACACTGGAGCTTTCTTT. Residues: CASRYRRNTGAFF.

The chain carries TRBV19 and TRBJ1-2; 7 bases map to TRBD1. The CDR3 runs 12 residues. CDR1 is LNHDA and CDR2 is SQIVND in the germline V gene (reference sequence). Trimming at V came to 4 bases and at J to 14 bases, leaving 10 bases not matched to a gene. The CDR3 nucleotides read TGTGCCAGTAGTACTACAGGGGATCGCGGGACCTTC. Amino acid sequence: CASSTTGDRGTF.